This T cell receptor (beta chain) comes out of a study of T-cell reconstitution after alpha-beta-depleted transplantation in children. This clonotype has a count of ten or more. Trimming cost V 3 bases and J 9 bases, with 8 bases left between them. This CDR3 is built from 11 residues. Looked up from germline, CDR1 is LGHDT and CDR2 is YNNKEL (reference sequence). Library preparation (for TCRbeta) was performed with unique molecular identifiers. One entry per CDR3 protein, called by TCRdb with MiXCR from the PCR reads. The sample has 350,000 to 400,000 distinct CDR3 sequences; approximately 12% are singletons.

V is TRBV3-1 and J is TRBJ1-1; perhaps TRBD1 as D (5 bases). This receptor was taken from a human donor who donated a stem cell graft to a child with Fanconi anemia. Sequencing used PBMCs, obtained from the stem cell graft. In DNA, the CDR3 is TGTGCCAGCAGCCAGAGGGACCAAGCTTTCTTT. It translates to CASSQRDQAFF.